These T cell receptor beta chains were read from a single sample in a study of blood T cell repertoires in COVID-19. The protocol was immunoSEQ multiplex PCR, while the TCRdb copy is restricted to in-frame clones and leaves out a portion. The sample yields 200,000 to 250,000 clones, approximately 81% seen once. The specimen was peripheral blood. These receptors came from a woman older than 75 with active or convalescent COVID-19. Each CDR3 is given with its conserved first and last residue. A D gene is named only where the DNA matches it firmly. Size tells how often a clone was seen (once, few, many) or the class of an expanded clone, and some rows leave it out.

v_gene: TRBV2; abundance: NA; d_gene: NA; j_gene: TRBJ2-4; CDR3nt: TGTGCCAGCAGTGATGGCAGGGTCAAAAACATTCAGTACTTC; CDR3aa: CASSDGRVKNIQYF
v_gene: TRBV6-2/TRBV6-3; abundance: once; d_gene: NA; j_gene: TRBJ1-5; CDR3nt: TGTGCCAGCAGTTACGGGGCTAATCAGCCCCAGCATTTT; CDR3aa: CASSYGANQPQHF
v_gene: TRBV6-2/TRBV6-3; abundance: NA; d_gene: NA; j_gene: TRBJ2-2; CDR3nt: TGTGCCAGCAGTTACTCGCGAGGGTACCCCGGGGAGCTGTTTTTT; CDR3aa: CASSYSRGYPGELFF
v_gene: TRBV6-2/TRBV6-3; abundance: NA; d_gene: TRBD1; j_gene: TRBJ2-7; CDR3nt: TGTGCCAGCAGCCGTACCGGGACAGGGGGCTCCCACGAGCAGTACTTC; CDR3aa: CASSRTGTGGSHEQYF
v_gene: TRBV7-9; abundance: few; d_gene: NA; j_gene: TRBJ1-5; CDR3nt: TGTGCCAGCAGCCCGGAGGGCAATCAGCCCCAGCATTTT; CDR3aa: CASSPEGNQPQHF
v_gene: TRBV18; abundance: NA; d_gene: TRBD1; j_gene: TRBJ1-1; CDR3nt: TGTGCCAGCTCACCACAGGGGGCAGACACTGAAGCTTTCTTT; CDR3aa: CASSPQGADTEAFF
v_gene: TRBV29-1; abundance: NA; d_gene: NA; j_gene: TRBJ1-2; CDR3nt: TGCAGCGTTGTAAAGACTTCTCCGAACTATGGCTACACCTTC; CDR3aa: CSVVKTSPNYGYTF
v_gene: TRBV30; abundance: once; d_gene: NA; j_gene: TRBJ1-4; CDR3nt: TGTGCCTGGAGTGTACGGGGACTCGGAGAAAAACTGTTTTTT; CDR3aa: CAWSVRGLGEKLFF
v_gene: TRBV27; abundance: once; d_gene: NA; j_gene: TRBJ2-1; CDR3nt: TGTGCCAGCAGTTTGACAGGCAGTGAGCAGTTCTTC; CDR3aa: CASSLTGSEQFF
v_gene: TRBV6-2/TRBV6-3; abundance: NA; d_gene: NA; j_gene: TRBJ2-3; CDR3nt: TGTGCCAGCAGTTACTCGAGCGTTCGCACAGATACGCAGTATTTT; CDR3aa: CASSYSSVRTDTQYF
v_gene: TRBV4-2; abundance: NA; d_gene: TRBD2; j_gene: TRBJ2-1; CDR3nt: TGTGCCAGCAGCCAAGATAGCGGGAGTTACAATGAGCAGTTCTTC; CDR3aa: CASSQDSGSYNEQFF
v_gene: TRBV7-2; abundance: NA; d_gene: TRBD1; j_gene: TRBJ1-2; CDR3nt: TGTGCCAGCAGCTGGACAGGGAGCTATGGCTACACCTTC; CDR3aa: CASSWTGSYGYTF
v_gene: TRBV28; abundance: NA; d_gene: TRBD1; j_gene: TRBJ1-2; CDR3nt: TGTGCCAGCAGTTTATCGAGGGGGCTCGGCTATGGCTACACCTTC; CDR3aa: CASSLSRGLGYGYTF
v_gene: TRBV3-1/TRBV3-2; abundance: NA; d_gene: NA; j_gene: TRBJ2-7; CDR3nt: TGTGCCAGCAGCCAAGTACAGGGTGAGCAGTACTTC; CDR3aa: CASSQVQGEQYF
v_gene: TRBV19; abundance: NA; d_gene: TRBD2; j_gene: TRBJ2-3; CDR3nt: TGTGCCAGTAGTACTGGGACTAGCGGGGACCTTAATACGCAGTATTTT; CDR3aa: CASSTGTSGDLNTQYF
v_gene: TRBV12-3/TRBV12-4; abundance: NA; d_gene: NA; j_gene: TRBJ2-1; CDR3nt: TGTGCCAGCACCGCTCGAGGCGATGAGCAGTTCTTC; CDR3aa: CASTARGDEQFF
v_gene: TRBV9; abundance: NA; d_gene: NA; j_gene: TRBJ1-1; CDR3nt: TGTGCCAGCAGCGTAGATGTCGGTGGCACTGAAGCTTTCTTT; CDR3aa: CASSVDVGGTEAFF
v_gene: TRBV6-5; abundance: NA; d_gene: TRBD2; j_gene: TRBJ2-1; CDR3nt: TGTGCCAGCAGTTATCTGGCTGGGACTAGCAATGAGCAGTTCTTC; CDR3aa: CASSYLAGTSNEQFF
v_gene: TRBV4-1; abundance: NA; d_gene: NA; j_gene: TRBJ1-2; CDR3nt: TGCGCCAGCAGCACCGTGGACAGATCCCTCTATGGCTACACCTTC; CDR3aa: CASSTVDRSLYGYTF
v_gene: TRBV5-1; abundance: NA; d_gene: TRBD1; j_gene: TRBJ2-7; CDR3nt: TGCGCCAGCAGCACGGACAGGGCCTACGAGCAGTACTTC; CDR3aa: CASSTDRAYEQYF
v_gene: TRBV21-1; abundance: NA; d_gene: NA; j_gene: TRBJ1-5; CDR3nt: TGTGCCAGCAGCAAATGGAGAGGGTACCAGCCCCAGCATTTT; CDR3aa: CASSKWRGYQPQHF
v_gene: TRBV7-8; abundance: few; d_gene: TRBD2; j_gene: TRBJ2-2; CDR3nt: TGTGCCAGCAGCTTAGTACCTAGCGGGAGACCTAACACCGGGGAGCTGTTTTTT; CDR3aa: CASSLVPSGRPNTGELFF
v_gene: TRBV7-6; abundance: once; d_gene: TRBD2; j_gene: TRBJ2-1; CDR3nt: TGTGCCAGCAGCTTAGAAGGACTAGCGGGGACGGGTGGCAATGAGCAGTTCTTC; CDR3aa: CASSLEGLAGTGGNEQFF